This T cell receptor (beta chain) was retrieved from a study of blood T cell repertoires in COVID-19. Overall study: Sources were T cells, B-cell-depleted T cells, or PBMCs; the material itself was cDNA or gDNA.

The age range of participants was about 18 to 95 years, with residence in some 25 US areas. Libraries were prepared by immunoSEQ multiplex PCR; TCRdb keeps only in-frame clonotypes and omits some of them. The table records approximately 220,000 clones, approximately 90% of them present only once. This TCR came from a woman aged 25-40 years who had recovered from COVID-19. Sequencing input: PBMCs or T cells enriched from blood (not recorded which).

CDR3 residues: CASSLDTNYGYTF. In DNA, the CDR3 is TGTGCCAGCAGCCTCGACACGAACTATGGCTACACCTTC. This chain joins TRBV7-8 and TRBJ1-2, with D hard to call. CDR1 is SGHVS and CDR2 is FQNEAQ in the germline V gene. V was clipped by 5 bases and J by 2 bases, with 9 bases between them. This CDR3 comprises 13 residues.